The 3 T cell receptor beta chains in this list originate from one sample, sequenced in a study of cytomegalovirus exposure and HLA in healthy donors. It was with 60 Vbeta and 13 Jbeta primers that the PCR ran. Clones were read by immunoSEQ multiplex PCR, and TCRdb kept only the in-frame ones, dropping some. There are over 250,000 clones in the sample; roughly two thirds occur only once, and under 3% lies in the top ten. The sample was PBMCs. The receptors shown here come from a female donor in good health and CMV-seronegative.

The V call is TRBV6-1, the J call TRBJ1-5; no firm D call. Looked up from germline, CDR1 is MNHNS and CDR2 is SASEGT. The CDR3 covers 14 residues. V was cut by 5 bases and J by 9 bases, with 17 bases left in between. The CDR3 protein is CASSPDSKGLPQHF. CDR3 nucleotides: TGTGCCAGCAGTCCGGACTCGAAGGGTTTGCCCCAGCATTTT.

The chain carries TRBV19 and TRBJ1-1, with unresolved D. V dropped 8 bases and J dropped 0 bases, with 13 bases sitting between them. The germline CDR1 and CDR2 sequences are LNHDA and SQIVND (reference sequence). The CDR3 contains 14 residues. The CDR3 DNA reads as TGTGCCAGTGGAGAGCCGGGTTTGAACACTGAAGCTTTCTTT. This sequence encodes CASGEPGLNTEAFF.

This rearrangement joins TRBV5-1 to TRBJ2-2; the D is unclear. Germline CDR1 SGHRS, CDR2 YFSETQ. The V and J ends lost 2 bases and 2 bases respectively, with 7 bases between them. This CDR3 region has 14 residues. CDR3 sequence (DNA): TGCGCCAGCAGCTTTCCCAGAAACACCGGGGAGCTGTTTTTT. Translating gives CASSFPRNTGELFF.